A single sample is the source of the 2 T cell receptor beta chains below, sequenced in a study of control samples from healthy donors and cancer patients (dated by TCRdb to the early 2020s). Libraries were prepared through the immunoSEQ multiplex PCR assay. TCRdb stores this immuneACCESS table with in-frame sequences only. Part of the clones is absent; in the studies checked, under half of the shortfall reflects unresolved V genes, and no reason is known for the rest. The sample table shows 170,000 or so clones, and around 90% are seen once. Of the sample, 2% to 2.5% falls within the top ten clones. Material for sequencing was blood. Receptors were obtained from a woman aged 40 to 50 in good health.

Written as DNA, the CDR3 is TGTGCCAGCAGCTCATATTTGAACACTGAAGCTTTCTTT. Protein sequence: CASSSYLNTEAFF. V is TRBV7-2 and J is TRBJ1-1; the D is unclear. V was pared by 4 bases and J by 0 bases, with 6 bases between. Germline V gene sequence: CDR1 SGHTA, CDR2 FQGNSA. The CDR3 is 13 amino acids.

Concerning this clone itself: This sample also contains other DNA sequences that code for the same CDR3. The chain combines TRBV20-1 with TRBJ1-6; possible D gene TRBD1, 6 bases. CDR3 length: 11 residues. V lost 4 bases and J lost 15, with 13 bases in between. The germline CDR1 and CDR2 sequences are DFQATT and SNEGSKA (reference sequence). This CDR3 is CSAKRGGRLHF. The CDR3 region has the DNA TGCAGTGCTAAGAGGGGGGGGCGCCTCCACTTT.